This T cell receptor beta chain was found in a study of CXCR3-negative and CXCR3-positive naive CD8 T cells. Study-wide results and caveats: Against CXCR3-negative naive cells, CXCR3-positive naive cells showed more hydrophobic TRB CDR3s. For memory CD8+ cells diversity was much lower, but both naive subsets had comparably high diversity.

A note on this clonotype: The target antigen is unknown.

5' RACE that incorporated UMI labels was used to prepare the TRB cDNA libraries. After re-calling the 5' RACE reads, TCRdb lists one entry per CDR3 protein, DNA absent. The sample holds about 150,000 distinct CDR3 sequences. The CDR3 has 12 residues. The germline CDR1 and CDR2 sequences are MNHNY and SVGAGI (reference sequence). The rearrangement joins TRBV6-6 to TRBJ1-3; TCRdb names TRBD1, which stays unverified in the absence of DNA. Sequences were obtained from naive CXCR3+ CD8+ T cells from blood. Specified subset: CD45RO-CCR7+CD27+CD95- naive CD8+ T cells expressing CXCR3 (TNR3+). The clonotype originates from a human donor in good health. Some clones in this sample may be carry-over from other donors' samples. This CDR3 is CASSYPGSPIYF.